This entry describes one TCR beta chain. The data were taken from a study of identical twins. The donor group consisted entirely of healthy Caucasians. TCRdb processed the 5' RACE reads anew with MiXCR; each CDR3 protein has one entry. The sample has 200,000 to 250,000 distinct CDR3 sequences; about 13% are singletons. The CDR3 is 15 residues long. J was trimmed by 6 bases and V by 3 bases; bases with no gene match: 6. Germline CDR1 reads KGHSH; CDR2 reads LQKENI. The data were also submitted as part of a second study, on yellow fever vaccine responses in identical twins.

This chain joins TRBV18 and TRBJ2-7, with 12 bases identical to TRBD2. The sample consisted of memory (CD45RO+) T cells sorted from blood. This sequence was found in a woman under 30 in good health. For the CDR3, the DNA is TGTGCCAGCTCACCTAGACTAGCGGGAGAGGGCGAGCAGTACTTC. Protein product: CASSPRLAGEGEQYF. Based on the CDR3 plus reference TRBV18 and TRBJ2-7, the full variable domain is NAGVMQNPRHLVRRRGQEARLRCSPMKGHSHVYWYRQLPEEGLKFMVYLQKENIIDESGMPKERFSAEFPKEGPSILRIQQVVRGDSAAYFCASSPRLAGEGEQYFGPGTRLTVT.